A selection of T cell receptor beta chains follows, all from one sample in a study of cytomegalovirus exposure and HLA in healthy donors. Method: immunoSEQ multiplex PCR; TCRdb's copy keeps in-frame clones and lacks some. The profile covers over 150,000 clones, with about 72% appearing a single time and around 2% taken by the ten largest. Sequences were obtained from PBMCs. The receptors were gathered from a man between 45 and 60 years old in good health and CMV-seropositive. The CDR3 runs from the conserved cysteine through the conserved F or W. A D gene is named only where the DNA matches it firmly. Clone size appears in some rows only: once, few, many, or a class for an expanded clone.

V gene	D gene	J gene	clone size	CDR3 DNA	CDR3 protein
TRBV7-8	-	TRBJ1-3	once	TGTGCCAGCAGCTTAGGTCGCCAGGGGTTCGGAAACACCATATATTTT	CASSLGRQGFGNTIYF
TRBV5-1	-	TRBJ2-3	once	TGCGCCAGCAGCTCTACCGGGTTCTGGGCAGATACGCAGTATTTT	CASSSTGFWADTQYF
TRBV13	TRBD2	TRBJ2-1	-	TGTGCCAGCAGGCGGGAGGGGGGGAATGAGCAGTTCTTC	CASRREGGNEQFF
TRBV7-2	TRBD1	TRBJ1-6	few	TGTGCCAGCAGCTGGGACAGGGGCAGCTCCTATAATTCACCCCTCCACTTT	CASSWDRGSSYNSPLHF
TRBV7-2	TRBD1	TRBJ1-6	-	TGTGCCAGCAAGACAGGGGCCAGCTCCTATAATTCACCCCTCCACTTT	CASKTGASSYNSPLHF
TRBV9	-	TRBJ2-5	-	TGTGCCAGCAGCGTAGCTACTAGAATGGAGACCCAGTACTTC	CASSVATRMETQYF
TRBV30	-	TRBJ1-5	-	TGTGCCTGGTCCAGGGAGGGGGATCAGCCCCAGCATTTT	CAWSREGDQPQHF
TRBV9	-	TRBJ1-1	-	TGTGCCAGCAGCGTACAAGGACAGATGAACACTGAAGCTTTCTTT	CASSVQGQMNTEAFF
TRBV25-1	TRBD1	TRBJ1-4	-	TGTGCCAGCAGTGAATGGACAGGGAGTAATGAAAAACTGTTTTTT	CASSEWTGSNEKLFF
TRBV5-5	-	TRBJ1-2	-	TGTGCCAGCAGCTTGGCCGGGGGGGGTTTGTATGGCTACACCTTC	CASSLAGGGLYGYTF
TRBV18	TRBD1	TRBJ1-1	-	TGTGCCAGCTCTCCGGGACAGGGCTCCACTGAAGCTTTCTTT	CASSPGQGSTEAFF
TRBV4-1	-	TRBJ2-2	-	TGCGCCAGCAGCCAGAGGGGGGGTACCGGGGAGCTGTTTTTT	CASSQRGGTGELFF
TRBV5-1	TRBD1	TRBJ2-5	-	TGCGCCAGCAGCTTTGGCGGGGACAGGAAAGAGACCCAGTACTTC	CASSFGGDRKETQYF
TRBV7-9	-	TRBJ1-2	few	TGTGCCAGCAGCCTCGGGACCGGGGGAAAAAACTATGGCTACACCTTC	CASSLGTGGKNYGYTF
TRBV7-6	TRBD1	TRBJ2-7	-	TGTGCCAGCAGCTTAGCGCGGGACAGGGCCTACGAGCAGTACTTC	CASSLARDRAYEQYF
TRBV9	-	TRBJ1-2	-	TGTGCCAGCAGCGCTCGAGAAACAGCTAACTATGGCTACACCTTC	CASSARETANYGYTF
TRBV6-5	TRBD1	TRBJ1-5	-	TGTGCCAGCAGTTACAGGACAGGGAGCAATCAGCCCCAGCATTTT	CASSYRTGSNQPQHF
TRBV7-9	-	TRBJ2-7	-	TGTGCCAGCAGCTTAGAAGGGGGTGCAACCTACGAGCAGTACTTC	CASSLEGGATYEQYF
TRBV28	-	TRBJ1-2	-	TGTGCCAGCAGTTTCGACTATGGCTACACCTTC	CASSFDYGYTF
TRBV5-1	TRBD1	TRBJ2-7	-	TGCGCCAGCAGCAGGGACAGGGAAAGGTGGAACGAGCAGTACTTC	CASSRDRERWNEQYF
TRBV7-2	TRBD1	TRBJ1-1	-	TGTGCCAGCAGCTTCAGGGGACAGGGGGTTCCCGAAGCTTTCTTT	CASSFRGQGVPEAFF
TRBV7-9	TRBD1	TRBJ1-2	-	TGTGCCAGCAGCACCGGCGGACAGGGGCTTGGCTACACCTTC	CASSTGGQGLGYTF
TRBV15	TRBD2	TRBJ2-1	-	TGTGCCACCAGCACAGCGGGGGCCTACGGGGATGAGCAGTTCTTC	CATSTAGAYGDEQFF
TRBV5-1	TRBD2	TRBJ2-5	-	TGCGCCAGCAGCGCCGGGACTAGCGGGGGCCGGAACCAAGAGACCCAGTACTTC	CASSAGTSGGRNQETQYF
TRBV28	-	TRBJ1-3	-	TGTGCCAGCAGTCCAGTTATTTCTGGAAACACCATATATTTT	CASSPVISGNTIYF